This T cell receptor beta chain was retrieved from a study of CD8 T cells in Susac syndrome (dated by TCRdb to about 2019). Some background on the complete study: Whether CD8+ T cell activation and differentiation in Susac syndrome was antigen driven was tested using repertoire sequencing.

This clonotype was seen just once. No antigen is known for it. No quality values exist for individual bases; no much larger clone is one base distant. A single read offers scant evidence. RNA was extracted using the RNeasy kit, and about 0.45 to 1 ug of the RNA was reverse transcribed with random hexamers. TCR beta CDR3 regions were amplified with the immunoSEQ multiplex PCR assay covering 54 Vbeta and 13 Jbeta segments. To correct PCR amplification bias, a synthetic template baseline was used for both primer optimization and computational correction. On the authors' methods: Only productive sequences were kept, with reads annotated to V, D and J genes according to IMGT and analyzed in immunoSEQ Analyzer. To calculate clonality, Shannon entropy was normalized by log2 of the number of productive unique sequences and then subtracted from one. For each patient and control, public and private clones were evaluated within the 100 most prevalent clones. Susac-specific clones were defined as absent from healthy and MS cohorts, over a thousand published viral clones and other ImmuneACCESS disease sequences. TCRdb cleaned the public reads at Q25 with fastp, built clones with MiXCR and kept in-frame beta chains. Every CDR3 protein is listed once, alongside the most common genes and DNA of its rows. These V and J calls rely on TCRdb rather than the paper's analysis. The table for this sample lists approximately 110,000 distinct CDR3 sequences; around 96% of them were counted only once. Clones ranked in the top ten supply over 0.07% of the sample.

Results and caveats for the whole study, not just this receptor: The number of individuals in the TCR sequencing and HLA analysis was recognized as being relatively small.

The junction shows trimming of 4 bases on V and 5 bases on J, plus 20 bases between the germline ends. Taken from the germline V gene, the CDR1 and CDR2 loops are SQVTM and ANQGSEA. From the cysteine up to the phenylalanine, the CDR3 has a length of 15 residues. Solely the CDR3 DNA is kept, with 45 bases framed from the first base. Peripheral blood CD8+ and CD4+ T cells from healthy donors, Susac syndrome patients and multiple sclerosis patients were profiled by high-throughput TCR beta sequencing. Healthy donors were included as age- and sex-matched controls. Bulk CD8+ and CD4+ T cells were purified magnetically by negative isolation, whereas CD8+ TEMRA cells were enriched by FACS. Blood was drawn into EDTA tubes, processed within 24 hours, and PBMCs were isolated by density gradient centrifugation. PBMCs destined for TCR sequencing were cryopreserved in liquid nitrogen and later thawed in a 37 °C water bath. Purity of sorted or isolated CD4+, CD8+ and CD8+ TEMRA cells was at least 90%.

Here the chain combines TRBV29-1 and TRBJ1-1; a confident D gene designation cannot be given. Sequencing used CD4+ T cells from PBMCs. This clonotype was obtained from a human donor in good health. CDR3 protein: CSVGRLGFVATEAFF. The DNA reads as follows: TGCAGCGTTGGAAGACTCGGGTTTGTCGCGACTGAAGCTTTCTTT.